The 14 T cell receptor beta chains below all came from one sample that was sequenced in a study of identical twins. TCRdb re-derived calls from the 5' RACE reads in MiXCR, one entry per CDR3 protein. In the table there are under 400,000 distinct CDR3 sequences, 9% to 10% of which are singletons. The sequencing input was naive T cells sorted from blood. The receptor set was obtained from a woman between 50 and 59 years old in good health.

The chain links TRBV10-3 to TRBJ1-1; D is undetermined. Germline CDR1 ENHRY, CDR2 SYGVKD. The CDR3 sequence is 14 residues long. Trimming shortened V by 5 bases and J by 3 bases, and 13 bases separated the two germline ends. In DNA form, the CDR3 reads TGTGCCATCAGTCCCGGAGGTCGAGACACTGAAGCTTTCTTT. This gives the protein CAISPGGRDTEAFF.

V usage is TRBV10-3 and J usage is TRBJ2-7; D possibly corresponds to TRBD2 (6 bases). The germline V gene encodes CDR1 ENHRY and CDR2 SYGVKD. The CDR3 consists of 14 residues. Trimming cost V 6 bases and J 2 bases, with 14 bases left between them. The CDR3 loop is CAISSGGETYEQYF. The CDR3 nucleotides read TGTGCCATCAGCTCAGGAGGGGAAACCTACGAGCAGTACTTC.

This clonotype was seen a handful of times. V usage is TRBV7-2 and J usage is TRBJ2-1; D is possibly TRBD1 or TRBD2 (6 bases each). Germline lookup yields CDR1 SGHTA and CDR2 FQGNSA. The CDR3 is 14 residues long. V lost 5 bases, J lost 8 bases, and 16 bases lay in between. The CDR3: CASSPPPGEDEQFF. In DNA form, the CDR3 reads TGTGCCAGCAGCCCACCCCCAGGGGAGGATGAGCAGTTCTTC.

The chain's CDR3 is CSVEQGAALYF. The DNA of the CDR3 is TGCAGCGTTGAACAGGGGGCAGCCTTATACTTC. This chain links TRBV29-1 with TRBJ2-7; 8 bases match TRBD1. The CDR3 is 11 residues long. Germline loops: CDR1 SQVTM, CDR2 ANQGSEA. After removal of 2 bases from V and 13 bases from J, the junction contained 7 bases not matched to a gene.

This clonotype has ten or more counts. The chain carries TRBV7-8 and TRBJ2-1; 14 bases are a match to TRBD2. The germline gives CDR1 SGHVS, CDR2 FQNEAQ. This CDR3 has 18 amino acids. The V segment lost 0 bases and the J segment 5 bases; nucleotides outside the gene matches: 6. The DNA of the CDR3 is TGTGCCAGCAGCTTAGCGGGGACTAGCGGGAGTTCGAACAATGAGCAGTTCTTC. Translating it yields CASSLAGTSGSSNNEQFF.

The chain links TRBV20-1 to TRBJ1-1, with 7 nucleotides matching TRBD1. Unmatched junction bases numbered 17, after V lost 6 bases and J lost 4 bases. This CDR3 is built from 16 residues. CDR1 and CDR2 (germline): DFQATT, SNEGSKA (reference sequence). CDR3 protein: CSARGVQGVVGTEAFF. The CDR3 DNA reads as TGCAGTGCAAGGGGGGTCCAGGGGGTAGTTGGCACTGAAGCTTTCTTT.

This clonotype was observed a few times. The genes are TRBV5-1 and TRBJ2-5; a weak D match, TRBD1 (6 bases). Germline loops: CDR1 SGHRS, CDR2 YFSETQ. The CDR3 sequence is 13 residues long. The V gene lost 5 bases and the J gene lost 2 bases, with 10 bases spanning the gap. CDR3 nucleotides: TGCGCCAGCAGGACAGGTCATCAAGAGACCCAGTACTTC. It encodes CASRTGHQETQYF.

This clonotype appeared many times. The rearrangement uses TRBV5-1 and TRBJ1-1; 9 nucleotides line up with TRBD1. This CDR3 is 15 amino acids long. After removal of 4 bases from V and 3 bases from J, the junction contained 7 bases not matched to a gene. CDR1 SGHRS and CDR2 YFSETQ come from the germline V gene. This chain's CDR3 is CASSTTGGLDTEAFF. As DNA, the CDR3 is TGCGCCAGCAGCACGACAGGGGGGTTGGACACTGAAGCTTTCTTT.

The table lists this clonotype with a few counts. CDR3 nucleotides: TGTGCCAGCAGCTTAATGGCAAACTATGGCTACACCTTC. Its protein product is CASSLMANYGYTF. The chain uses TRBV11-2 and TRBJ1-2; D is undetermined. Germline V gene sequence: CDR1 SGHAT, CDR2 FQNNGV. This CDR3 comprises 13 residues. V lost 2 bases, J lost 2 bases, and 6 bases lay in between.

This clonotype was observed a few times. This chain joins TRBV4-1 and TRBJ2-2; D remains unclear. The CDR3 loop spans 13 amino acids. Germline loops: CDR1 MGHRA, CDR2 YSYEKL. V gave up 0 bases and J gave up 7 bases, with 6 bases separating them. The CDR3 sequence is CASSQEGVGELFF. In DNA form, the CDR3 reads TGCGCCAGCAGCCAAGAAGGTGTCGGGGAGCTGTTTTTT.

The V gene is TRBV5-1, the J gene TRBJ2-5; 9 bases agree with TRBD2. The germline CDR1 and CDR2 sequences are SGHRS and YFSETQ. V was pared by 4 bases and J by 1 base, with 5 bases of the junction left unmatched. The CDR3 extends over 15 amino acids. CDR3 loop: CASSPGLAAQETQYF. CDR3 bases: TGCGCCAGCAGCCCGGGACTAGCAGCCCAAGAGACCCAGTACTTC.

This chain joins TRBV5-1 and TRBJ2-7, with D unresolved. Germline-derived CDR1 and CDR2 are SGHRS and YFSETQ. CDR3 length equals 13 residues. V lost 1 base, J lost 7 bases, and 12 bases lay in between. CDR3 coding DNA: TGCGCCAGCAGCTTGCCCCCGGTTCCGGAGCAGTACTTC. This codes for CASSLPPVPEQYF.

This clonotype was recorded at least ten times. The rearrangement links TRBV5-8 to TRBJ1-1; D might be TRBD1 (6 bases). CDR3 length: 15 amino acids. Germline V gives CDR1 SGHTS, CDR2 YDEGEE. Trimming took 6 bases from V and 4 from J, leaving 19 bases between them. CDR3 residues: CASMAGGRWGTEAFF. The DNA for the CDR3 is TGTGCCAGCATGGCCGGGGGCAGATGGGGCACTGAAGCTTTCTTT.

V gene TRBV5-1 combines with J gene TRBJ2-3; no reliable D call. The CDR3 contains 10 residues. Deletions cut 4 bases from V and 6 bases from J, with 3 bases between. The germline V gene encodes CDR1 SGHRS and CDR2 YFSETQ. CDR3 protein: CASSEDTQYF. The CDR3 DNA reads TGCGCCAGCAGCGAGGATACGCAGTATTTT.